The clone carrying this T cell receptor beta chain was observed a few times. Its antigen is currently unknown. The protocol was immunoSEQ multiplex PCR, while the TCRdb copy is restricted to in-frame clones and leaves out a portion. The sample includes around 100,000 clones, over 80% of them seen just once. The sample belongs to a study of T cell responses to AZD1222 COVID-19 vaccine. Overall study results and limits: Only a handful of AZD1222 recipients, several in all, had baseline seropositivity.

Per the germline V gene, CDR1 is LGHDT and CDR2 is YNNKEL (reference sequence). The CDR3 is made up of 16 amino acids. Trimming shortened V by 1 base and J by 0 bases, and 13 bases separated the two germline ends. The chain employs TRBV3-1 (or the pseudogene TRBV3-2) and TRBJ2-7; either TRBD1 or TRBD2 may supply D (6 bases each). The source of this sequence is an adult in good health. Sequencing used peripheral blood, obtained on day 0 of AZD1222 vaccination. CDR3 region: CASSQGSGGLSYEQYF. CDR3 nucleotide sequence: TGTGCCAGCAGCCAAGGTTCCGGGGGCCTCTCCTACGAGCAGTACTTC.